The rows below give T cell receptor beta chains drawn from one sample of a study of CD8 T cells in ankylosing spondylitis. MiXCR was run by TCRdb on the 5' RACE reads, yielding one entry per CDR3 protein. Of tens of thousands of distinct CDR3 sequences in the sample, over 7% were seen once. Sequenced: blood. These receptors originate from a male donor with ankylosing spondylitis or in good health (not recorded which). The CDR3 runs from the conserved cysteine through the conserved F or W. D genes are given only for firm matches. Size is stated for part of the rows, as once, few or many counts, or as a class when the clone is expanded.

clone size: .; D gene: .; V gene: TRBV29-1; J gene: TRBJ1-1; CDR3 DNA: TGCAGCGTTGAAGGGGAAACAGCCGGGGGCACTGAAGCTTTCTTT; CDR3 protein: CSVEGETAGGTEAFF
clone size: many; D gene: .; V gene: TRBV7-9; J gene: TRBJ2-1; CDR3 DNA: TGTGCCAGCAGCAGGACAGTAAATGAGCAGTTCTTC; CDR3 protein: CASSRTVNEQFF
clone size: few; D gene: .; V gene: TRBV7-2; J gene: TRBJ2-2; CDR3 DNA: TGTGCCAGCAGCCTTATCAGGGGGGCGAACACCGGGGAGCTGTTTTTT; CDR3 protein: CASSLIRGANTGELFF
clone size: few; D gene: TRBD2; V gene: TRBV15; J gene: TRBJ2-3; CDR3 DNA: TGTGCCACCAGCAGCGGGGGGGAATCAGATACGCAGTATTTT; CDR3 protein: CATSSGGESDTQYF
clone size: few; D gene: TRBD1; V gene: TRBV7-9; J gene: TRBJ2-4; CDR3 DNA: TGTGCCAGCAGCCTGACAGGGAACATTCAGTACTTC; CDR3 protein: CASSLTGNIQYF
clone size: .; D gene: .; V gene: TRBV5-5; J gene: TRBJ2-1; CDR3 DNA: TGTGCCAGCAGCTTCTGGGGTTACAATGAGCAGTTCTTC; CDR3 protein: CASSFWGYNEQFF
clone size: .; D gene: TRBD2; V gene: TRBV28; J gene: TRBJ2-3; CDR3 DNA: TGTGCCAGCAGTTTCCCTAGCGGGAGGGTCACAGATACGCAGTATTTT; CDR3 protein: CASSFPSGRVTDTQYF
clone size: .; D gene: .; V gene: TRBV4-3; J gene: TRBJ2-3; CDR3 DNA: TGCGCCAGCAGCCAAGATTGGGGGTATGGGTTGGCAGATACGCAGTATTTT; CDR3 protein: CASSQDWGYGLADTQYF
clone size: few; D gene: .; V gene: TRBV12-3/TRBV12-4; J gene: TRBJ1-5; CDR3 DNA: TGTGCCAGCAGTTTAGGGTTCGAGGCGCAGCCCCAGCATTTT; CDR3 protein: CASSLGFEAQPQHF
clone size: few; D gene: TRBD2; V gene: TRBV6-2/TRBV6-3; J gene: TRBJ2-7; CDR3 DNA: TGTGCCAGCAGCAGAAGGGTACCCAATCTAGCGGGAGACCGCGAGCAGTACTTC; CDR3 protein: CASSRRVPNLAGDREQYF
clone size: few; D gene: .; V gene: TRBV28; J gene: TRBJ1-5; CDR3 DNA: TGTGCCAGCAGCCGGGACGGCAATCAGCCCCAGCATTTT; CDR3 protein: CASSRDGNQPQHF
clone size: few; D gene: TRBD2; V gene: TRBV28; J gene: TRBJ2-5; CDR3 DNA: TGTGCCTCGCGGGGGGTTTGGACACAAGAGACCCAGTACTTC; CDR3 protein: CASRGVWTQETQYF
clone size: .; D gene: .; V gene: TRBV21-1; J gene: TRBJ1-4; CDR3 DNA: TGTGCCAGCAGCAAAGTCGGCAGGGGTGGGGAGCGCGAAAAACTGTTTTTT; CDR3 protein: CASSKVGRGGEREKLFF
clone size: few; D gene: .; V gene: TRBV28; J gene: TRBJ1-1; CDR3 DNA: TGTGCCAGCAGTTTCAGAGCAGGGTCGAACACTGAAGCTTTCTTT; CDR3 protein: CASSFRAGSNTEAFF
clone size: few; D gene: TRBD1; V gene: TRBV5-1; J gene: TRBJ1-1; CDR3 DNA: TGCGCCAGCGCTACTGGCCGACAGGGGAACACTGAAGCTTTCTTT; CDR3 protein: CASATGRQGNTEAFF
clone size: many; D gene: .; V gene: TRBV20-1; J gene: TRBJ2-4; CDR3 DNA: TGCAGTGCTAGAGGGGGTGCCAAAAACATTCAGTACTTC; CDR3 protein: CSARGGAKNIQYF
clone size: few; D gene: TRBD1; V gene: TRBV27; J gene: TRBJ1-4; CDR3 DNA: TGTGCCAGCAGTCAGGACAGGCGGCCCAGTGAAAAACTGTTTTTT; CDR3 protein: CASSQDRRPSEKLFF
clone size: many; D gene: TRBD1; V gene: TRBV29-1; J gene: TRBJ2-2; CDR3 DNA: TGCAGCGTCGGGACAGAGAACACCGGGGAGCTGTTTTTT; CDR3 protein: CSVGTENTGELFF
clone size: few; D gene: TRBD1; V gene: TRBV12-3/TRBV12-4; J gene: TRBJ1-1; CDR3 DNA: TGTGCCAGCAGTCCCGGGACAGGGAGACTCACTGAAGCTTTCTTT; CDR3 protein: CASSPGTGRLTEAFF
clone size: few; D gene: TRBD1; V gene: TRBV12-3/TRBV12-4; J gene: TRBJ2-2; CDR3 DNA: TGTGCCAGCAGTCCGACAGGGGGCCTCACCGGGGAGCTGTTTTTT; CDR3 protein: CASSPTGGLTGELFF
clone size: few; D gene: .; V gene: TRBV5-1; J gene: TRBJ1-1; CDR3 DNA: TGCGCCAGCAGCTTGGCGGGGATCGACACTGAAGCTTTCTTT; CDR3 protein: CASSLAGIDTEAFF
clone size: .; D gene: TRBD2; V gene: TRBV27; J gene: TRBJ2-7; CDR3 DNA: TGTGCCAGCAGTTTTCAAGCGGGAGAAACCTACGAGCAGTACTTC; CDR3 protein: CASSFQAGETYEQYF
clone size: many; D gene: .; V gene: TRBV5-1; J gene: TRBJ2-1; CDR3 DNA: TGCGCCAGCAGCTCGGGGAGCTCCTACAATGAGCAGTTCTTC; CDR3 protein: CASSSGSSYNEQFF
clone size: many; D gene: TRBD2; V gene: TRBV20-1; J gene: TRBJ2-1; CDR3 DNA: TGCAGTGCCGCGGGCGGACTAGCGAGGGAGGGGCAGTTCTTC; CDR3 protein: CSAAGGLAREGQFF
clone size: few; D gene: TRBD1; V gene: TRBV29-1; J gene: TRBJ2-3; CDR3 DNA: TGCAGCGTTGAGGGACAGGGATTTGAAGATACGCAGTATTTT; CDR3 protein: CSVEGQGFEDTQYF
clone size: .; D gene: TRBD1; V gene: TRBV5-1; J gene: TRBJ2-5; CDR3 DNA: TGCGCCAGCAGCTTGGGGGACAGGGACAAAGAGACCCAGTACTTC; CDR3 protein: CASSLGDRDKETQYF
clone size: .; D gene: TRBD2; V gene: TRBV5-1; J gene: TRBJ2-7; CDR3 DNA: TGCGCCAGCAGTCGGAGCGGGAGGATCGGTGACGAGCAGTACTTC; CDR3 protein: CASSRSGRIGDEQYF